The source of this T cell receptor (beta chain) is a study of radiotherapy plus CTLA-4 blockade in lung cancer. Study-level background: There were objective responses in 15% to 20% of patients, and around 31% had disease control.

Worth noting for this clone: Its specificity is unknown.

Only in-frame clones appear in the TCRdb table, and some are missing; sequencing was by immunoSEQ multiplex PCR. The sample lists about 49,000 clones, more than 70% occurring once. The CDR3 is 13 residues long. The V gene's germline CDR1 is SGHTA and CDR2 FQGNSA. V gave up 5 bases and J gave up 5 bases; unmatched junction bases: 5. Patients had chemo-refractory metastatic non-small-cell lung cancer and received focal radiation plus CTLA-4 blockade that used ipilimumab. General study results and limits: Early clonal dynamics of blood T cells, together with interferon-beta, were reported as the best response predictor. In blood, TCR clones derived from the tumor expanded after radiotherapy plus ipilimumab.

The source is a human donor with non-small cell lung cancer who had stable disease on radiotherapy plus ipilimumab. J is TRBJ1-2 and V is TRBV7-2, with 7 bases lining up with TRBD1. Sequenced material: peripheral blood, taken from a patient treated with radiotherapy plus ipilimumab. In DNA form, the CDR3 reads TGTGCCAGCAGCCCCCAGGGGGATTATGGCTACACCTTC. Amino acid sequence: CASSPQGDYGYTF.